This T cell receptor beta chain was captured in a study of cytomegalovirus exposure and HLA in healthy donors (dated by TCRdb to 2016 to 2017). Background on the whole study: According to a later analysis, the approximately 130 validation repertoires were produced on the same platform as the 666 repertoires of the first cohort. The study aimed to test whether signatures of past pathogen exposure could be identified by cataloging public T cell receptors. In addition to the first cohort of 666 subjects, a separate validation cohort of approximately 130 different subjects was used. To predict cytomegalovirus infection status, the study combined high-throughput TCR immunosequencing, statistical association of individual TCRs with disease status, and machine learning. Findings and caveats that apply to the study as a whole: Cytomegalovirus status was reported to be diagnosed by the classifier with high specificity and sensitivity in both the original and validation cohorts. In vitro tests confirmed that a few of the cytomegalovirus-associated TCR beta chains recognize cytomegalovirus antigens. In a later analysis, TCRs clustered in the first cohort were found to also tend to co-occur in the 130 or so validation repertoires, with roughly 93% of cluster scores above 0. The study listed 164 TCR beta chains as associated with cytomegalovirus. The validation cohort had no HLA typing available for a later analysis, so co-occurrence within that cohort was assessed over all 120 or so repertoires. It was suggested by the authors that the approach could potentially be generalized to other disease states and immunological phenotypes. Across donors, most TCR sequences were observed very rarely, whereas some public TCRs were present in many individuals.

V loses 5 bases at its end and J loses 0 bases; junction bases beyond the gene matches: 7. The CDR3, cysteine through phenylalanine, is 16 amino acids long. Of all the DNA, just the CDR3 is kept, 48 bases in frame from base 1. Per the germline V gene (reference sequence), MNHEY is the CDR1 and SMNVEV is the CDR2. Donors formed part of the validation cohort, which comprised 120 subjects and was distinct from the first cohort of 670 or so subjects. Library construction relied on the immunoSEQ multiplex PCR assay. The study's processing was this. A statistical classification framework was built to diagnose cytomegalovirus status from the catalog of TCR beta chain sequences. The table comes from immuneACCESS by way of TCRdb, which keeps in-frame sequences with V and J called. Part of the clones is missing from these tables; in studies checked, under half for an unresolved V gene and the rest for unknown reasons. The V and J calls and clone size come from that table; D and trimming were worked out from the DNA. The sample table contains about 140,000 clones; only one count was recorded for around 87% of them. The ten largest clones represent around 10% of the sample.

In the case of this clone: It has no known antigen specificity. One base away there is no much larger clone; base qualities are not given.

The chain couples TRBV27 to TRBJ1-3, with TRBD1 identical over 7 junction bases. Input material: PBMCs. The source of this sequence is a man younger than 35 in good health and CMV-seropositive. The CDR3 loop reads CASSRRGPGSGNTIYF. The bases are TGTGCCAGCAGTAGAAGGGGGCCGGGCTCTGGAAACACCATATATTTT.